This section outlines one TCR beta chain sequence together with its context. This sample stems from a study of T cell changes during pregnancy in multiple sclerosis. Sequencing used immunoSEQ multiplex PCR; TCRdb keeps in-frame clones, though not all of them. In the table there are some 23,000 clones, 75% to 90% of which are singletons. Losses at the gene ends were 8 bases for V and 4 bases for J; bases not matched to a gene: 11. Germline CDR1 SGHVS, CDR2 FNYEAQ. CDR3 length equals 14 residues. The sequences come from CD4+ T cells from peripheral blood mononuclear cells, collected in the first trimester of pregnancy. The clonotype was recovered from a female donor in good health, enrolled as a control in a pregnancy study. This chain joins TRBV7-6 and TRBJ2-7, with 7 bases aligning to TRBD1. CDR3: CASGRKTGTYEQYF. The CDR3 DNA reads TGTGCCAGCGGCCGTAAGACAGGGACGTACGAGCAGTACTTC. Using reference TRBV7-6 and TRBJ2-7 for the parts outside the CDR3, the full variable domain is GAGVSQSPRYKVTKRGQDVALRCDPISGHVSLYWYRQALGQGPEFLTYFNYEAQQDKSGLPNDRFSAERPEGSISTLTIQRTEQRDSAMYRCASGRKTGTYEQYFGPGTRLTVT.